This entry lists 20 T cell receptor beta chains sequenced from one sample in a study of cytotoxic CD8 clonotypes in ibrutinib-treated CLL. The protocol was immunoSEQ multiplex PCR, while the TCRdb copy is restricted to in-frame clones and leaves out a portion. Of 150,000 or so clones in the sample, approximately 85% were seen once. The specimen was PBMCs, collected after 24 months of ibrutinib treatment. These receptors all come from a human donor with chronic lymphocytic leukemia.

This clone was picked up one time. This rearrangement joins TRBV14 to TRBJ1-1; D perhaps matches TRBD1 (5 bases). CDR3 length: 14 amino acids. Per the germline V gene, CDR1 is SGHDN and CDR2 is FVKESK. V lost 4 bases to trimming and J lost 5 bases, with 14 bases between them. The CDR3 here is CASSPPGGRTEAFF. The CDR3 region has the DNA TGTGCCAGCAGCCCCCCGGGGGGTAGGACTGAAGCTTTCTTT.

This clone was recorded once. The rearrangement links TRBV6-4 to TRBJ1-3; 7 nucleotides agree with TRBD1. The CDR3 length is 16 residues. The trim removed 7 bases at V and 0 bases at J, leaving 9 bases unmatched. Germline V gene data show CDR1 as MRHNA and CDR2 as SNTAGT. Written as DNA, the CDR3 is TGTGCCAGCAAATTAACAGGGGCCCTCTCTGGAAACACCATATATTTT. Protein product: CASKLTGALSGNTIYF.

V gene TRBV18 combines with J gene TRBJ1-1; D ambiguous. Germline V lookup: CDR1 KGHSH, CDR2 LQKENI. The CDR3 runs 14 residues. V was trimmed by 4 bases and J by 0 bases, leaving 9 bases between them. CDR3 protein: CASSQTGMNTEAFF. The CDR3 DNA reads as TGTGCCAGCTCACAAACGGGAATGAACACTGAAGCTTTCTTT.

This clone has just a few counts. The chain carries TRBV1 and TRBJ2-7; the D segment call TRBD2 is taken from the table without a DNA check. TRBV1 is recorded as a pseudogene. The CDR3 extends over 16 amino acids. CDR3 sequence: CTSSQDRTSGSYEQYF. DNA for the CDR3: TGCACCAGCAGCCAAGATCGCACTAGCGGGAGCTACGAGCAGTACTTC.

The chain combines TRBV2 with TRBJ2-1, with D possibly being TRBD1 (5 bases). Trimming removed 6 bases at V and 4 bases at J, with 16 bases between. Per the germline V gene, CDR1 is SNHLY and CDR2 is FYNNEI. The CDR3 length is 15 residues. The CDR3 DNA reads as TGTGCCAGCAGACGTGGGGCGTCGCCTTACAATGAGCAGTTCTTC. It is translated as CASRRGASPYNEQFF.

The rearrangement uses TRBV9 and TRBJ1-2; the match to TRBD1 covers 8 bases. The CDR3 loop spans 13 amino acids. In germline, CDR1 is SGDLS, CDR2 YYNGEE. With V trimmed by 5 bases and J by 8 bases, 8 bases remained unmatched. The CDR3: CASSYTGGRGYTF. The DNA of the CDR3 is TGTGCCAGCAGTTATACAGGGGGACGCGGCTACACCTTC.

The chain is built from TRBV19 and TRBJ2-7; 9 nucleotides line up with TRBD2. Germline values: CDR1 LNHDA, CDR2 SQIVND (reference sequence). This CDR3 comprises 15 residues. J was trimmed by 5 bases and V by 5 bases; bases with no gene match: 10. The CDR3 nucleotides are TGTGCCAGTAGTCAAGGGGCTAGCGGGAAGCACGAGCAGTACTTC. Encoded protein: CASSQGASGKHEQYF.

The genes are TRBV11-2 and TRBJ2-7; no reliable D call. Germline V gene data show CDR1 as SGHAT and CDR2 as FQNNGV. This CDR3 contains 13 residues. The V end lost 5 bases, the J end lost 7 bases, and 15 bases lay between the germline ends. The CDR3 protein is CASSPFRSGEQYF. CDR3 sequence (DNA): TGTGCCAGCAGCCCGTTCCGGTCTGGGGAGCAGTACTTC.

The chain carries TRBV6-1 and TRBJ1-2, with 7 bases fitting TRBD1. This CDR3 contains 13 residues. From germline, CDR1 is MNHNS and CDR2 SASEGT. The ends lost 6 bases at V and 4 bases at J; junction bases unmatched: 5. The DNA of the CDR3 is TGTGCCAGCAGCAGTACAGGGGTCTATGGCTACACCTTC. This codes for CASSSTGVYGYTF.

The chain links TRBV7-9 to TRBJ2-1; D uncertain. The germline V gene encodes CDR1 SEHNR and CDR2 FQNEAQ (reference sequence). V lost 7 bases, J lost 3 bases, and 13 bases lay in between. The CDR3 covers 14 residues. In DNA form, the CDR3 reads TGTGCCAGCACCTCCCGACTCCTCTACAATGAGCAGTTCTTC. This codes for CASTSRLLYNEQFF.

This clone was seen a single time. The chain joins TRBV30 to TRBJ2-2; 12 bases map to TRBD2. Germline trimming cut 1 base from V and 6 bases from J; bases unmatched to any gene: 12. This CDR3 contains 18 residues. Germline CDR1 reads GTSNPN; CDR2 reads SVGIG (reference sequence). The CDR3 protein is CAWSGRTSGAGTSGELFF. The DNA for the CDR3 is TGTGCCTGGAGTGGAAGGACTAGCGGGGCAGGGACGTCCGGGGAGCTGTTTTTT.

This sequence joins TRBV2 and TRBJ2-1, with 9 bases lining up with TRBD2. Trimming removed 4 bases from V and 4 bases from J; junction bases left unmatched: 5. The CDR3 contains 15 residues. Germline V CDR1 and CDR2: SNHLY, FYNNEI. In nucleotides, the CDR3 is TGTGCCAGCAGTGCGCTAGCGGGACCTTACAATGAGCAGTTCTTC. This encodes CASSALAGPYNEQFF.

V and J are TRBV7-9 and TRBJ1-2, with D possibly being TRBD1 (5 bases). The CDR3 extends over 15 amino acids. Germline values: CDR1 SEHNR, CDR2 FQNEAQ (reference sequence). V lost 1 base, J lost 2 bases, and 11 bases lay in between. The CDR3 DNA is TGTGCCAGCAGCTTAGTGCTGGGACCGAACTATGGCTACACCTTC. The encoded protein is CASSLVLGPNYGYTF.

The V call is TRBV6-5, the J call TRBJ2-1; 11 bases map to TRBD2. Germline V gives CDR1 MNHEY, CDR2 SVGAGI. J was trimmed by 4 bases and V by 2 bases; bases with no gene match: 1. The CDR3 is 15 residues long. CDR3 sequence (DNA): TGTGCCAGCAGTTACGGGACTAGCGGTTACAATGAGCAGTTCTTC. Translation gives CASSYGTSGYNEQFF.

In regard to this clone: The same CDR3 arises from other DNA sequences in this sample as well. The chain links TRBV2 to TRBJ2-3; D uncertain. V was clipped by 4 bases and J by 0 bases, with 2 bases between them. The CDR3 contains 12 residues. From germline, CDR1 is SNHLY and CDR2 FYNNEI. CDR3 coding DNA: TGTGCCAGCAGTGCGAGCACAGATACGCAGTATTTT. Protein: CASSASTDTQYF.

The gene calls are TRBV27 and TRBJ2-7; 9 nucleotides agree with TRBD2. The length of the CDR3 is 15 residues. In germline, CDR1 is MNHEY, CDR2 SMNVEV (reference sequence). J lost 2 bases, V lost 3 bases, and 5 bases had no gene match. CDR3 nucleotides: TGTGCCAGCAGTTTGAAAAGCGGGAGGACCTACGAGCAGTACTTC. Translating it yields CASSLKSGRTYEQYF.

The V call is TRBV28, the J call TRBJ1-1; a possible D gene is TRBD1 (5 bases). There are 14 residues in the CDR3. V dropped 5 bases and J dropped 0 bases, with 10 bases sitting between them. CDR1 and CDR2 (germline): MDHEN, SYDVKM. The DNA for the CDR3 is TGTGCCAGCAGTCTGGGGGGAATGAACACTGAAGCTTTCTTT. Amino acid sequence: CASSLGGMNTEAFF.

In DNA, the CDR3 is TGTGCCATCAGGAAGGGGGCTGGGGCCAACGTCCTGACTTTC. This gives the protein CAIRKGAGANVLTF. This chain joins TRBV10-3 and TRBJ2-6, with TRBD1 as a possible D gene (6 bases). From germline, CDR1 is ENHRY and CDR2 SYGVKD. The CDR3 spans 14 residues. V dropped 6 bases and J dropped 2 bases, with 8 bases sitting between them.

The J gene is TRBJ1-5, the V gene TRBV27, with unresolved D. The CDR3 runs 15 residues. The germline V and J ends were trimmed by 3 bases and 6 bases, with 15 bases remaining between them. The germline V gene has CDR1 MNHEY and CDR2 SMNVEV (reference sequence). The CDR3 sequence: CASSFAGGFGQPQHF. The CDR3 nucleotides are TGTGCCAGCAGTTTCGCAGGAGGCTTCGGTCAGCCCCAGCATTTT.

This rearrangement joins TRBV5-8 to TRBJ1-1; a possible D gene is TRBD1 (5 bases). V was cut by 3 bases and J by 7 bases, with 22 bases left in between. Germline V gives CDR1 SGHTS, CDR2 YDEGEE. This CDR3 spans 16 amino acids. This CDR3 is CASSSGKSQVAHEAFF. The CDR3 coding sequence is TGTGCCAGCAGCTCGGGAAAATCACAGGTGGCCCATGAAGCTTTCTTT. The full variable domain, its missing parts supplied by reference TRBV5-8 and TRBJ1-1, is EAGVTQSPTHLIKTRGQQATLRCSPISGHTSVYWYQQALGLGLQFLLWYDEGEERNRGNFPPRFSGRQFPNYSSELNVNALELEDSALYLCASSSGKSQVAHEAFFGQGTRLTVV.